This T cell receptor (beta chain) originates from a study of blood T cell repertoires in COVID-19. The repertoire was sequenced with immunoSEQ multiplex PCR; TCRdb's copy has only in-frame clones and lacks some. Among about 50,000 clones listed, 70% to 85% were seen once. The junction had 5 bases not matched to a gene; V was cut back by 1 base and J by 5 bases. This CDR3 is 15 amino acids long. CDR1 is MNHNS, CDR2 SASEGT, per germline. The sample consisted of peripheral blood. This sequence originates from a man in his 70s with active COVID-19. V and J are TRBV6-1 and TRBJ2-5; 9 nucleotides align to TRBD2. DNA of the CDR3: TGTGCCAGCAGTGAAGGGGGGACTAGCTTTGAGACCCAGTACTTC. This sequence encodes CASSEGGTSFETQYF.